This paragraph reports one TCR beta chain. The data derive from a study of T cells in Graves' hyperthyroidism and ophthalmopathy. Germline CDR1 is DFQATT and CDR2 is SNEGSKA (reference sequence). V lost 0 bases, J lost 1 base, and 9 bases stayed unmatched. The CDR3 is 17 amino acids. Amplification of TCR beta CDR3 regions used RNA as the template. The HTBI primer set served for first-round RT-PCR of the TCR CDR3. TCRdb called the multiplex PCR reads again in MiXCR, with one record for every CDR3 protein. The table records nearly 750,000 distinct CDR3 sequences, 30% to 40% of them present only once. The sample was blood. This clonotype was sampled from a woman aged 40 to 50 with Graves' hyperthyroidism. J is TRBJ2-7 and V is TRBV20-1, with 10 bases fitting TRBD2. In nucleotides, the CDR3 is TGCAGTGCTAGAGATTCCCGTAGTAGCGGGGGGTCCTACGAGCAGTACTTC. The encoded protein is CSARDSRSSGGSYEQYF.